This T cell receptor (beta chain) originates from a study of human T cells and chemical hapten exposure (dated by TCRdb to the early 2020s). Notes on the research overall: For sensitization, 2% DPC in acetone was applied to a 2 cm by 2 cm area of upper inner arm skin. Libraries were pooled for sequencing, and variation in per-sample TCR yields was attributed mainly to small differences in library volumes within the pool. In alopecia patients, the study followed how the peripheral blood TCR repertoire changed in vivo over primary and secondary sensitization to diphenylcyclopropenone (DPC), a hapten. Most of the patients in the cohort were female, and the cohort covered alopecia areata with under or over 50% scalp involvement, alopecia totalis and alopecia universalis. Patch testing was performed on the upper back with Finn chambers containing 0.01% DPC, and the patch tests were scored after 6 days according to International Contact Dermatitis Research Group standards. Weekly therapeutic DPC doses were additionally applied to the scalp of patients throughout the roughly 26-week study period. About 29 alopecia patients gave blood for TCR sequencing at one to four time points (pre-sensitization, 2, 6 and 24 weeks). Blood was sampled from patients pre-sensitization (week 0) and at 2, 6 and about 24 weeks after DPC sensitization. General study outcomes and caveats: Because all patients had alopecia, a presumed autoimmune disease, the immune response of the patients might differ from that of healthy individuals. Repeated subsampling changed both the strength of the expansion versus patch-test correlation and the threshold at which that correlation became significant. No change with DPC sensitization was found in the number of TCRs above 1 in 1000 frequency, and no evidence of global repertoire structure alterations was found. The number of PT1 expanded TCRs positively correlated with patch test score, significant at thresholds 8, 16 and 32 but not 4. Expanded TCRs formed significantly more large CDR3 similarity clusters than pre-sensitization or healthy control sets, consistent with antigen-driven responses.

This clonotype was seen a handful of times. The target of this receptor is not known. Base-call qualities are not available, and no considerably larger clone is one nucleotide away. Sequences SGDLS (CDR1) and YYNGEE (CDR2) are obtained from the germline V gene. V is reduced by 3 bases and J by 0 bases, leaving a spacing of 6 bases between them. The CDR3 goes from the cysteine to the phenylalanine over 14 residues. Only the CDR3 DNA is retained, 42 bases long and in frame from the first base. The method behind the library was RACE. Reads for this sample came from a NextSeq 500. During library preparation, unique molecular identifiers were attached to individual cDNA molecules so that TCRs could be counted quantitatively and reproducibly. For every blood RNA sample, sequencing covered both the TCR alpha and TCR beta chains. The published analysis was carried out like this. A median of about 89,000 TCRs per sample was observed, with a range of 23,224 to 690,600. The Decombinator software suite was used to annotate the V, J and CDR3 of the TCR reads. To make PS versus PT1 abundance plots, every sample was subsampled to the same number of TCRs (28,000). Expanded TCRs were defined as absent before sensitization and observed at least eight times at the 2-week time point. TCRdb redid the processing of the public reads, applying fastp at Q25 and MiXCR, and retained in-frame beta chains. Duplicate CDR3 protein sequences are folded into a single record with the most common DNA and genes. The V and J calls, along with clone size, are taken from TCRdb and not from the paper's own processing. The sample has tens of thousands of distinct CDR3 sequences on record, 7% to 8% of them singletons. 1.5% to 1.8% of the sample is in the top ten clones.

Interpreted using the paper, the time point label stands for: patch test 1, 2 weeks after DPC sensitization. Taken with the paper, the label for treatment or condition translates to: therapeutic diphenylcyclopropenone sensitization with weekly scalp DPC. Blood at each patch-test visit was drawn before the patch test was applied. Patients were eligible if aged 18 to 70, diagnosed with alopecia and judged suitable for DPC therapy, and pregnant patients were excluded. Unfractionated whole blood was collected in Tempus Blood RNA tubes, and total RNA was extracted from that blood. Recombination joined TRBV9 with TRBJ2-2; the D segment is perhaps TRBD1 or TRBD2, each sharing 5 matched bases. The source material was whole blood, sampled in connection with sensitization to the hapten diphenylcyclopropenone (DPC). This receptor was taken from a young woman with alopecia areata. Some clones in this sample may be carry-over from other donors' samples. The DNA sequence reads TGTGCCAGCAGCGAGGGACCGAACACCGGGGAGCTGTTTTTT. Its protein product is CASSEGPNTGELFF.